The 18 T cell receptor beta chains below were found in one sample sequenced in a study of cytotoxic CD8 clonotypes in ibrutinib-treated CLL. Sequenced by immunoSEQ multiplex PCR; TCRdb stores in-frame clones only, minus some. The sample consists of about 300,000 clones, 70% to 80% of them appearing once. The specimen was PBMCs, collected at disease progression, from a patient treated with ibrutinib. The origin of the receptors is a human donor with chronic lymphocytic leukemia.

This clone appeared a few times. V is TRBV4-3 and J is TRBJ2-4; D assignment may be TRBD1 or TRBD2 (6 bases each). The CDR3 is made up of 14 amino acids. CDR1 is LGHNA and CDR2 is YSLEER in the germline V gene. V lost 1 base, J lost 9 bases, and 13 bases lay in between. The CDR3 DNA sequence: TGCGCCAGCAGCCAAGGGACTACCAGGGGCATTCAGTACTTC. Protein: CASSQGTTRGIQYF.

This chain links TRBV29-1 with TRBJ2-2; weak D call: TRBD1 (6 bases). This CDR3 is 14 amino acids long. Per germline, CDR1 SQVTM and CDR2 ANQGSEA. Trimming shortened V by 7 bases and J by 7 bases, and 19 bases separated the two germline ends. The CDR3 region has the DNA TGCAGCGCGCACTCTGAGGGGGTTGGCGGGGAGCTGTTTTTT. Encoded protein: CSAHSEGVGGELFF.

The chain carries TRBV5-6 and TRBJ2-3; tentatively, D is TRBD2 (5 bases). V dropped 3 bases and J dropped 13 bases, with 18 bases sitting between them. The CDR3 is 13 residues long. Germline assignment: CDR1 SGHDT and CDR2 YYEEEE. The CDR3 nucleotides read TGTGCCAGCAGCTCCTCGCGGGCCCACCAGGAGTATTTT. Encoded protein: CASSSSRAHQEYF.

This chain uses TRBV4-1 with TRBJ1-2, with D maybe TRBD1 (5 bases). CDR3 length: 17 residues. Germline V CDR1 and CDR2: MGHRA, YSYEKL. V dropped 0 bases and J dropped 8 bases, with 22 bases sitting between them. Here the CDR3 DNA reads TGCGCCAGCAGCCAAGATGGGCAGGGTGCCTCTGGGGGAGGCTACACCTTC. This gives the protein CASSQDGQGASGGGYTF.

This clone was seen a handful of times. The chain couples TRBV4-3 to TRBJ2-5; 7 bases align to TRBD1. The germline CDR1 and CDR2 sequences are LGHNA and YSLEER. The V segment lost 0 bases and the J segment 5 bases; nucleotides outside the gene matches: 0. The CDR3 loop spans 13 amino acids. CDR3 nucleotide sequence: TGCGCCAGCAGCCAAGAGGACAGGGAGACCCAGTACTTC. It yields the protein CASSQEDRETQYF.

This clone was picked up a small number of times. This chain links TRBV18 with TRBJ2-5; D call uncertain. Germline values: CDR1 KGHSH, CDR2 LQKENI. This CDR3 comprises 13 residues. V lost 2 bases to trimming and J lost 5 bases, with 9 bases between them. CDR3 DNA sequence: TGTGCCAGCTCACCAGAGCTGGAGGAGACCCAGTACTTC. This codes for CASSPELEETQYF.

In DNA, the CDR3 is TGTGCCAGCAGCGTAGGGGACAGGGGAGGCTATGGCTACACCTTC. This translates into CASSVGDRGGYGYTF. V usage is TRBV9 and J usage is TRBJ1-2; TRBD1 agrees at 10 bases. Germline loops: CDR1 SGDLS, CDR2 YYNGEE. This CDR3 has 15 residues. The J segment lost 4 bases and the V segment lost 0 bases, leaving 3 bases of the junction unmatched.

The chain carries TRBV11-2 and TRBJ2-7, with 7 bases lining up with TRBD2. Per the germline V gene, CDR1 is SGHAT and CDR2 is FQNNGV. Germline trimming cut 4 bases from V and 3 bases from J; bases unmatched to any gene: 12. The CDR3 totals 16 residues. CDR3 in amino acids: CASSSVGAGVLYEQYF. Written as DNA, the CDR3 is TGTGCCAGCAGCTCCGTCGGGGCGGGAGTTCTCTACGAGCAGTACTTC.

The CDR3 region is CASSPAATNEKLFF. The CDR3 DNA follows: TGTGCCAGCAGCCCAGCGGCAACTAATGAAAAACTGTTTTTT. The J gene is TRBJ1-4, the V gene TRBV7-9; D is undetermined. Trimming cost V 5 bases and J 0 bases, with 7 bases left between them. CDR3 length: 14 amino acids. Germline-derived CDR1 and CDR2 are SEHNR and FQNEAQ (reference sequence).

The CDR3 is CASSHRGNTGELFF. CDR3 sequence (DNA): TGCGCCAGCAGCCACAGGGGGAACACCGGGGAGCTGTTTTTT. The rearrangement uses TRBV4-1 and TRBJ2-2, with a weak D call TRBD1 (6 bases). The CDR3 has 14 amino acids. V lost 3 bases and J lost 1, with 6 bases in between. The germline V gene encodes CDR1 MGHRA and CDR2 YSYEKL.

The V call is TRBV27, the J call TRBJ2-7; unclear D gene. The V and J ends lost 3 bases and 0 bases respectively, with 9 bases between them. This CDR3 has 14 residues. Germline CDR1 and CDR2: MNHEY and SMNVEV (reference sequence). CDR3 in DNA: TGTGCCAGCAGTTTTGCCAGCGACTCCTACGAGCAGTACTTC. As protein: CASSFASDSYEQYF.

The gene calls are TRBV2 and TRBJ2-1, with D perhaps assigned TRBD1 or TRBD2 (6 bases each). The V end lost 3 bases, the J end lost 8 bases, and 17 bases lay between the germline ends. Germline values: CDR1 SNHLY, CDR2 FYNNEI. The CDR3 totals 15 residues. CDR3 region: CASSDWRGGQYEQFF. As DNA, the CDR3 is TGTGCCAGCAGTGATTGGAGGGGCGGACAGTATGAGCAGTTCTTC.

This clone appeared a few times. V and J are TRBV9 and TRBJ1-2; 7 bases map to TRBD1. Germline lookup yields CDR1 SGDLS and CDR2 YYNGEE. This CDR3 region has 14 residues. After removal of 4 bases from V and 4 bases from J, the junction contained 7 bases not matched to a gene. CDR3 loop: CASSTRQGGYGYTF. DNA for the CDR3: TGTGCCAGCAGCACAAGACAGGGCGGCTATGGCTACACCTTC.

This clone was counted a few times. V is TRBV19 and J is TRBJ1-1; D gene uncertain. In germline, CDR1 is LNHDA, CDR2 SQIVND (reference sequence). V dropped 6 bases and J dropped 0 bases, with 8 bases sitting between them. The CDR3 spans 13 residues. CDR3 in amino acids: CASSLAVNTEAFF. The DNA for the CDR3 is TGTGCCAGTAGCCTCGCGGTGAACACTGAAGCTTTCTTT. The complete variable domain, with remaining parts taken from reference TRBV19 and TRBJ1-1, reads DGGITQSPKYLFRKEGQNVTLSCEQNLNHDAMYWYRQDPGQGLRLIYYSQIVNDFQKGDIAEGYSVSREKKESFPLTVTSAQKNPTAFYLCASSLAVNTEAFFGQGTRLTVV.

The chain joins TRBV15 to TRBJ1-2; D is uncertain. Germline CDR1 LNHNV, CDR2 YYDKDF (reference sequence). The CDR3 spans 17 residues. V lost 1 base, J lost 0 bases, and 15 bases lay in between. CDR3 DNA sequence: TGTGCCACCAGCAGAGTTGAAGGTTCCAGCTCTAACTATGGCTACACCTTC. Its translation: CATSRVEGSSSNYGYTF.

The chain links TRBV4-3 to TRBJ2-7; no clear D gene. V shed 0 bases and J shed 2 bases, with 8 bases lying between them. CDR1 is LGHNA, CDR2 YSLEER, per germline. The CDR3 has 14 amino acids. CDR3 sequence: CASSQEIPTYEQYF. In nucleotides, the CDR3 is TGCGCCAGCAGCCAAGAGATACCTACCTACGAGCAGTACTTC.

This rearrangement joins TRBV19 to TRBJ2-7, with D perhaps TRBD1 (6 bases). Per germline, CDR1 LNHDA and CDR2 SQIVND (reference sequence). The CDR3 spans 14 residues. V was shortened by 3 bases and J by 5 bases, with 14 bases between the two germline ends. The CDR3 DNA reads TGTGCCAGTAGTATCTCACAGGGCTTTGACGAGCAGTACTTC. Encoded protein: CASSISQGFDEQYF.

This sequence joins TRBV10-2 and TRBJ2-5, with D perhaps TRBD2 (6 bases). This CDR3 has 14 amino acids. Per germline, CDR1 WSHSY and CDR2 SAAADI. V lost 8 bases and J 3 bases, leaving 16 bases between the germline ends. DNA for the CDR3: TGCGCCAGCGGCCCACTAGCTCTCAAAGAGACCCAGTACTTC. Encoded protein: CASGPLALKETQYF.